The 20 T cell receptor beta chains given below trace back to one sample, sequenced in a study of blood T cell repertoires in COVID-19. Method: immunoSEQ multiplex PCR; TCRdb's copy keeps in-frame clones and lacks some. This sample has about 70,000 clones, with 88% found just once. The sequencing sample was made of peripheral blood. All receptors come from a human donor in a cohort sampled during active COVID-19.

This clone was seen once. This chain uses TRBV11-2 with TRBJ1-2; 7 bases match TRBD1. The ends lost 5 bases at V and 8 bases at J; junction bases unmatched: 8. Germline lookup yields CDR1 SGHAT and CDR2 FQNNGV. The CDR3 sequence is 13 residues long. DNA of the CDR3: TGTGCCAGCAGCCACCTAGGGACAGAGGGCTACACCTTC. Protein sequence: CASSHLGTEGYTF.

V usage is TRBV7-9 and J usage is TRBJ2-7; the match to TRBD2 covers 11 bases. The CDR3 consists of 16 residues. Germline-derived CDR1 and CDR2 are SEHNR and FQNEAQ (reference sequence). J was trimmed by 2 bases and V by 5 bases; bases with no gene match: 8. The CDR3 coding sequence is TGTGCCAGCAGCGCCGCCGGGACTAGCGGAGCCTACGAGCAGTACGTC. Translation gives CASSAAGTSGAYEQYV.

The rearrangement uses TRBV4-1 and TRBJ2-7, with D hard to call. The CDR3 extends over 13 amino acids. The V end was cut by 1 base, the J end by 5 bases, with 9 bases between. CDR1 and CDR2 (germline): MGHRA, YSYEKL. The DNA for the CDR3 is TGCGCCAGCAGCCAAGGCGTAGCAAACGAGCAGTACGTC. It codes for CASSQGVANEQYV.

This sequence joins TRBV14 and TRBJ1-2; TRBD1 might be the D (6 bases). This CDR3 spans 16 amino acids. Trimming shortened V by 0 bases and J by 8 bases, and 19 bases separated the two germline ends. The germline V gene has CDR1 SGHDN and CDR2 FVKESK. This CDR3 is CASSQDHPGVGRGYTF. The CDR3 DNA is TGTGCCAGCAGCCAAGATCACCCAGGGGTCGGGAGGGGCTACACCTTC.

The chain recombines TRBV12-3 or TRBV12-4 with TRBJ2-7; TRBD1 agrees at 7 bases. Trimming took 6 bases from V and 12 from J; bases not matched to a gene: 11. This CDR3 contains 12 residues. The CDR3 DNA is TGTGCCAGCAGAGGGGACAGACCAGGCTTGTACGTC. Its protein is CASRGDRPGLYV.

This chain uses TRBV2 with TRBJ1-5, with D maybe TRBD1 (6 bases). The V and J ends lost 5 bases and 2 bases respectively, with 13 bases between them. This CDR3 contains 15 residues. CDR1 is SNHLY, CDR2 FYNNEI, per germline. CDR3 loop: CASSLQGVGNQPQHF. In DNA form, the CDR3 reads TGTGCCAGCAGTTTACAGGGAGTCGGCAATCAGCCCCAGCATTTT.

V is TRBV11-2 and J is TRBJ2-5, with 12 bases lining up with TRBD2. The CDR3 is 16 amino acids. Looked up from germline, CDR1 is SGHAT and CDR2 is FQNNGV. V dropped 3 bases and J dropped 2; count of bases not matched to a gene: 4. The CDR3 loop is CASSFYLAGGQETQYF. The CDR3 DNA sequence: TGTGCCAGCAGCTTTTATCTAGCGGGAGGGCAAGAGACCCAGTACTTC.

This rearrangement joins TRBV24-1 to TRBJ2-5; TRBD2 aligns across 11 bases. V trimming: 3 bases; J trimming: 2 bases; junction bases outside the gene matches: 7. CDR1 is KGHDR and CDR2 is SFDVKD in the germline V gene. The CDR3 is 17 amino acids. CDR3 protein: CATSDPGTSGGQETQYF. CDR3 DNA: TGTGCCACCAGTGATCCAGGGACTAGCGGAGGACAAGAGACCCAGTACTTC.

This clone has only one observation. The chain uses TRBV5-5 and TRBJ1-5; tentatively, D is TRBD1 (5 bases). CDR1 and CDR2 from the germline V gene are SGHKS and YYEKEE (reference sequence). The CDR3 spans 15 residues. Trimming took 4 bases from V and 4 from J, leaving 15 bases between them. The CDR3: CASSIGDSTNQPQHF. In nucleotides, the CDR3 is TGTGCCAGCAGCATAGGCGACAGCACGAATCAGCCCCAGCATTTT. The full variable domain, completed using reference TRBV5-5 and TRBJ1-5, is DAGVTQSPTHLIKTRGQQVTLRCSPISGHKSVSWYQQVLGQGPQFIFQYYEKEERGRGNFPDRFSARQFPNYSSELNVNALLLGDSALYLCASSIGDSTNQPQHFGDGTRLSIL.

The V and J genes are TRBV7-3 and TRBJ2-2; a possible D gene is TRBD1 (5 bases). CDR3 length: 13 residues. CDR1 is SGHTA, CDR2 FQGTGA, per germline. Trimming pared 4 bases from V and 6 bases from J, leaving 9 bases between. The CDR3 DNA follows: TGTGCCAGCAGCTCAAAGACAGCCGGGGAGCTGTTTTTT. It codes for CASSSKTAGELFF.

Only one count was recorded for this clone. The V gene is TRBV2, the J gene TRBJ1-1, with unresolved D. V was cut by 5 bases and J by 0 bases, with 10 bases left in between. Germline-derived CDR1 and CDR2 are SNHLY and FYNNEI. The CDR3 has 14 amino acids. CDR3 sequence: CASSPRSLNTEAFF. The CDR3 DNA follows: TGTGCCAGCAGTCCCCGGTCATTGAACACTGAAGCTTTCTTT.

This rearrangement joins TRBV6-1 to TRBJ2-1; 10 bases align to TRBD2. The CDR3 runs 17 residues. Per the germline V gene, CDR1 is MNHNS and CDR2 is SASEGT. V lost 2 bases to trimming and J lost 7 bases; unmatched junction nucleotides: 11. CDR3 in DNA: TGTGCCAGCAGTGAACCCCGGGCTAGCGGGAGTAGGAATGAGCAGTTCTTC. Translation: CASSEPRASGSRNEQFF.

The chain carries TRBV30 and TRBJ1-2; 12 bases map to TRBD1. V was pared by 5 bases and J by 8 bases, with 9 bases of the junction left unmatched. Germline lookup yields CDR1 GTSNPN and CDR2 SVGIG (reference sequence). This CDR3 has 14 residues. The chain's CDR3 is CAWVGQGALRGYTF. The CDR3 bases are TGTGCCTGGGTGGGACAGGGGGCCCTCAGGGGCTACACCTTC.

In its sample, this clone was seen a few times. The chain uses TRBV10-3 and TRBJ2-3, with TRBD2 matching 7 bases. This CDR3 is built from 13 residues. CDR1 is ENHRY and CDR2 is SYGVKD in the germline V gene. The V and J ends lost 3 bases and 6 bases, in that order; junction bases with no gene match: 3. For the CDR3, the DNA is TGTGCCATCAGTGATGGGACTAAGGATACGCAGTATTTT. Its protein product is CAISDGTKDTQYF.

The chain has TRBV29-1 and TRBJ2-3; no clear D gene. The CDR3 is 15 amino acids. The V and J ends lost 3 bases and 0 bases respectively, with 13 bases between them. In germline, CDR1 is SQVTM, CDR2 ANQGSEA. The chain's CDR3 is CSVDPVKPSTDTQYF. CDR3 DNA sequence: TGCAGCGTTGATCCGGTTAAGCCTAGCACAGATACGCAGTATTTT.

The CDR3 is CATSDLSRDTDTQYF. The CDR3 nucleotides read TGTGCCACCAGTGATTTGTCCAGGGACACAGATACGCAGTATTTT. The V and J genes are TRBV24-1 and TRBJ2-3, with a tentative D call TRBD1 (5 bases). Germline-derived CDR1 and CDR2 are KGHDR and SFDVKD. With 0 bases removed from V and 2 bases from J, the gap between germline ends came to 8 bases. The CDR3 totals 15 residues.

Worth noting for this clone: Other DNA sequences in the sample encode the same CDR3. The chain has TRBV5-5 and TRBJ2-7; TRBD1 matches at 8 bases. This CDR3 is built from 15 residues. Trimming cost V 2 bases and J 3 bases; bases outside gene matches: 7. Germline V gene data show CDR1 as SGHKS and CDR2 as YYEKEE (reference sequence). CDR3 in DNA: TGTGCCAGCAGCTTAGCCGGACAGGGAAGCTACGAGCAGTACTTC. Translating gives CASSLAGQGSYEQYF.

This clone was seen more than once but under ten times. The gene calls are TRBV4-2 and TRBJ2-7; 7 bases are shared with TRBD2. Germline-derived CDR1 and CDR2 are LGHNA and YNFKEQ. CDR3 length equals 14 residues. With 2 bases clipped from V and 5 bases from J, the junction kept 6 bases outside the gene matches. The CDR3 region is CASSQQRDSHEQYF. DNA of the CDR3: TGTGCCAGCAGCCAACAGCGGGATTCCCACGAGCAGTACTTC.

This clone was seen a handful of times. The rearrangement uses TRBV7-9 and TRBJ2-7; D call uncertain. Germline assignment: CDR1 SEHNR and CDR2 FQNEAQ (reference sequence). Trimming stripped 2 bases from V and 6 bases from J, with 8 bases between. There are 12 residues in the CDR3. The DNA of the CDR3 is TGTGCCAGCAGCTTACTAGTCGGCGAGCAGTACTTC. It translates to CASSLLVGEQYF.

This rearrangement joins TRBV19 to TRBJ2-3, with 9 bases fitting TRBD2. Germline CDR1 and CDR2: LNHDA and SQIVND (reference sequence). The CDR3 extends over 16 amino acids. J lost 4 bases, V lost 10 bases, and 15 bases had no gene match. CDR3 amino acids: CATRLLAGVGADTQYF. In DNA, the CDR3 is TGTGCCACCCGGCTATTAGCGGGAGTGGGTGCAGATACGCAGTATTTT. The whole variable domain, filled in from reference TRBV19 and TRBJ2-3, reads DGGITQSPKYLFRKEGQNVTLSCEQNLNHDAMYWYRQDPGQGLRLIYYSQIVNDFQKGDIAEGYSVSREKKESFPLTVTSAQKNPTAFYLCATRLLAGVGADTQYFGPGTRLTVL.